Listed below are T cell receptor beta chains from one sample, sequenced in a study of identical twins. TCRdb re-called the 5' RACE reads through MiXCR, storing one row per CDR3 protein. Among 1.5 million to 2 million distinct CDR3 sequences, around a third were seen once, and the ten largest hold roughly 0.3%. The source material was cord blood. These receptors came from a newborn girl in good health. Each CDR3 is given with its conserved first and last residue. The size of a clone is reported for some rows only, either as once, few or many, or as a class for expanded clones.

>few|TRBV5-6|TRBJ1-2
CASSPYRTYGYTF
>NA|TRBV19|TRBJ2-7
CASSITRVSYEQYF
>NA|TRBV9|TRBJ2-3
CASSVGFGGSTDTQYF
>NA|TRBV30|TRBJ2-7
CASSAISSYEQYF
>NA|TRBV28|TRBJ1-1
CASSPPFPNTEAFF
>NA|TRBV4-1|TRBJ2-7
CASSQPSGNEQYF
>many|TRBV20-1|TRBJ2-7
CSARLAAYEQYF
>few|TRBV9|TRBJ2-3
CASSIRPRGDTQYF
>NA|TRBV20-1|TRBJ1-2
CSAREVDRGHGYTF
>NA|TRBV7-9|TRBJ1-1
CAGSMEGFF
>NA|TRBV9|TRBJ2-7
CASSVRDNYEQYF
>few|TRBV6-1|NA
CASSEFVAGGPYEQYF
>few|TRBV10-3|TRBJ2-3
CAISVGRTSSTDTQYF
>few|TRBV10-3|TRBJ1-2
CAISPGGGGYTF
>many|TRBV6-6|TRBJ2-1
CASSSLGTSGDNEQFF
>many|TRBV27|TRBJ2-6
CASSVTRSGANVLTF
>NA|TRBV18|NA
CASSPRAGLLYNEQYF
>NA|TRBV29-1|TRBJ2-7
CSVEESGRYNEQYF
>NA|TRBV28|TRBJ1-2
CASRTQGALGYGYTF
>NA|TRBV27|TRBJ1-2
CASNSHRGVNYGYTF
>many|TRBV12-3/TRBV12-4|TRBJ2-5
CASSSAGTGNRETQYF
>few|TRBV12-3/TRBV12-4|TRBJ1-2
CASSWDWDSENYGYTF
>NA|TRBV7-9|TRBJ1-3
CASSRRRAVSGNTIYF
>few|TRBV10-3|TRBJ2-1
CAISGDRNEQFF
>NA|TRBV14|TRBJ2-3
CASSRLGVGTDTQYF
>few|TRBV3-1|TRBJ2-5
CASSQSRARETQYF
>NA|TRBV20-1|TRBJ2-3
CSAQAGASTDTQYF
>few|TRBV6-2/TRBV6-3|TRBJ2-3
CASSFGGDSTDTQYF
>few|TRBV6-4|TRBJ2-1
CASSVAGVPYNEQFF
>NA|TRBV7-2|TRBJ2-7
CASSLERNGWRSTYEQYF
>once|TRBV11-2|NA
CASSLEGGVYFYEQYF
>few|TRBV20-1|TRBJ2-7
CSARVRLSRYEQYF
>NA|TRBV3-1|TRBJ2-5
CASSQAGRAGGSETQYF